The rows below give T cell receptor beta chains drawn from one sample of a study of beta chain features in type 1 diabetes. TCRdb keeps only in-frame clones here, not all; method: immunoSEQ multiplex PCR. Among around 250,000 clones, over 12% were seen once, and the ten largest hold 0.025% to 0.03%. The sequenced sample was naive CD4+ T cells from blood. The receptors were sampled from a woman between 40 and 50 years old in good health. Each CDR3 is given with its conserved first and last residue. D genes are given only for firm matches. A row's size may be missing; if present it is once, few, many or a size class.

TRBV7-9	-	TRBD2	TRBJ2-1	CASSQNLGGWKFF	TGTGCCAGCAGTCAGAATTTGGGGGGGTGGAAGTTCTTC
TRBV6-4	few	TRBD2	TRBJ2-1	CASSRSLSGGYNEQFF	TGTGCCAGCAGCCGATCGTTGAGCGGGGGTTACAATGAGCAGTTCTTC
TRBV6-5	-	-	TRBJ1-2	CASSYSGGAGYTF	TGTGCCAGCAGTTACTCAGGAGGGGCTGGCTACACCTTC
TRBV11-2	-	-	TRBJ2-7	CASSLDGGRAYEQYF	TGTGCCAGCAGCTTAGACGGGGGAAGGGCCTACGAGCAGTACTTC
TRBV29-1	-	TRBD1	TRBJ1-1	CSVGLSVEQGARLNTEAFF	TGCAGCGTTGGTCTCTCGGTGGAACAGGGGGCTCGTTTGAACACTGAAGCTTTCTTT
TRBV4-3	few	TRBD1	TRBJ1-4	CASSRIRTGDEKLFF	TGCGCCAGCAGCCGGATTAGGACAGGGGACGAAAAACTGTTTTTT
TRBV5-1	-	-	TRBJ2-1	CASSLVAGADNEQFF	TGCGCCAGCAGCTTGGTGGCAGGGGCGGACAATGAGCAGTTCTTC
TRBV7-6	-	TRBD2	TRBJ2-1	CASSLGSSGTYNEQFF	TGTGCCAGCAGCTTAGGTTCTAGCGGGACCTACAATGAGCAGTTCTTC
TRBV5-1	-	-	TRBJ1-1	CASSFEHNTEAFF	TGCGCCAGCAGCTTTGAACACAACACTGAAGCTTTCTTT
TRBV5-1	few	-	TRBJ1-1	CASSLERGNTEAFF	TGCGCCAGCAGCTTGGAAAGGGGGAACACTGAAGCTTTCTTT
TRBV18	-	-	TRBJ1-4	CASSPDTGLTNEKLFF	TGTGCCAGCTCACCGGATACAGGGTTAACTAATGAAAAACTGTTTTTT
TRBV7-9	few	TRBD2	TRBJ2-5	CASIRAGFAETQYF	TGTGCCAGCATCCGAGCGGGGTTCGCAGAGACCCAGTACTTC
TRBV6-5	few	-	TRBJ2-5	CASSLEGETQYF	TGTGCCAGCAGTTTAGAGGGAGAGACCCAGTACTTC
TRBV29-1	few	-	TRBJ2-5	CSATGVGAQYF	TGCAGCGCGACAGGTGTCGGTGCCCAGTACTTC
TRBV11-3	-	-	TRBJ1-4	CASSQTSLPNEKLFF	TGTGCCAGCAGCCAGACATCGCTTCCTAATGAAAAACTGTTTTTT
TRBV28	-	-	TRBJ1-2	CASSAQGGYGYTF	TGTGCCAGCAGTGCTCAGGGCGGCTATGGCTACACCTTC
TRBV5-6	-	-	TRBJ2-1	CASSLAVSGRQFF	TGTGCCAGCAGCTTGGCCGTGAGTGGGAGGCAGTTCTTC
TRBV5-1	-	TRBD2	TRBJ2-7	CASSYSGASEQYF	TGCGCCAGCAGCTACAGCGGGGCGAGCGAGCAGTACTTC
TRBV5-1	-	-	TRBJ2-1	CASSLGAGSPNEQFF	TGCGCCAGCAGCTTGGGTGCGGGGTCCCCAAATGAGCAGTTCTTC
TRBV10-3	few	-	TRBJ1-1	CAISGGEINKNTEAFF	TGTGCCATCAGTGGGGGGGAGATCAACAAGAACACTGAAGCTTTCTTT
TRBV2	few	TRBD2	TRBJ2-7	CASRLAGESYEQYF	TGTGCCAGTCGACTAGCGGGGGAGTCCTACGAGCAGTACTTC
TRBV7-8	-	-	TRBJ2-1	CASTPGPGTYNEQFF	TGTGCCAGCACACCCGGGCCCGGGACCTACAATGAGCAGTTCTTC
TRBV15	few	-	TRBJ2-2	CATSKDFGELFF	TGTGCCACCAGCAAGGACTTCGGGGAGCTGTTTTTT
TRBV6-1	few	TRBD1	TRBJ2-3	CASSKTGSQDTQYF	TGTGCCAGCAGTAAGACAGGGTCGCAAGATACGCAGTATTTT
TRBV9	-	-	TRBJ2-2	CASSQRAGANTGELFF	TGTGCCAGCAGCCAGAGGGCCGGAGCGAACACCGGGGAGCTGTTTTTT
TRBV27	-	TRBD2	TRBJ2-5	CASSLSLGEGETQYF	TGTGCCAGCAGTTTATCTCTAGGGGAGGGAGAGACCCAGTACTTC
TRBV7-9	many	-	TRBJ2-1	CASSQDRTHNEQFF	TGTGCCAGCAGCCAGGACAGAACTCACAATGAGCAGTTCTTC
TRBV18	-	-	TRBJ2-2	CASSPRVGNTGELFF	TGTGCCAGCTCACCACGGGTGGGCAACACCGGGGAGCTGTTTTTT
TRBV19	few	TRBD1	TRBJ2-7	CASRNGQGAGEQYF	TGTGCCAGTAGGAATGGACAGGGGGCTGGAGAGCAGTACTTC
TRBV5-1	-	TRBD1	TRBJ1-1	CASSPPDGQGTEAFF	TGCGCCAGCAGCCCCCCCGACGGACAGGGAACTGAAGCTTTCTTT
TRBV28	many	TRBD1	TRBJ2-7	CASSLSGTGGQYF	TGTGCCAGCAGTTTATCTGGGACAGGGGGGCAGTACTTC
TRBV29-1	many	TRBD1	TRBJ2-3	CSVEVGTETQYF	TGCAGCGTTGAAGTCGGGACAGAGACGCAGTATTTT
TRBV9	few	TRBD1	TRBJ2-1	CASSVGQGAGNEQFF	TGTGCCAGCAGCGTGGGACAGGGGGCCGGCAATGAGCAGTTCTTC
TRBV18	few	TRBD1	TRBJ1-2	CASSPPDRGYGYTF	TGTGCCAGCTCACCACCCGACAGGGGATATGGCTACACCTTC